The clone carrying this T cell receptor beta chain was detected only a few times. Its antigen is still unknown. The time point: patch test 1, 2 weeks after DPC sensitization. Treatment specified: therapeutic diphenylcyclopropenone sensitization with weekly scalp DPC. The ends were cut back, 0 bases at V and 7 bases at J, with 12 bases in the middle. This CDR3 spans 13 amino acids. Germline-derived CDR1 and CDR2 are GTSNPN and SVGIG (reference sequence). What the library attached to individual cDNA molecules were unique molecular identifiers. MiXCR was run by TCRdb on the RACE reads, yielding one entry per CDR3 protein. Altogether around 160,000 distinct CDR3 sequences are present, 13% to 15% being singletons, with the ten largest covering approximately 1.5%. The data originate from a study of human T cells and chemical hapten exposure. General study findings and limits: Because they had alopecia, donors may respond immunologically unlike healthy people. Once DPC sensitization occurred, TCRs above 1 in 1000 frequency showed no change.

The receptor's source is a woman in her 30s with alopecia areata. Some clones in this sample may be carry-over from other donors' samples. Sequencing was performed on whole blood, taken in connection with sensitization to the hapten diphenylcyclopropenone (DPC). The V call is TRBV30, the J call TRBJ1-1, with D maybe TRBD1 (5 bases). DNA for the CDR3: TGTGCCTGGAGTGTCGCCCAAAGGGGTGAAGCTTTCTTT. This translates into CAWSVAQRGEAFF.